Following are 20 T cell receptor beta chains from one sample sequenced in a study of blood T cell repertoires in COVID-19. Sequenced by immunoSEQ multiplex PCR; TCRdb stores in-frame clones only, minus some. The data contain some 300,000 clones, more than 75% of them singletons. Specimen: PBMCs or T cells enriched from blood (not recorded which). The receptor set was obtained from a woman aged 60-75 years in a cohort exposed to, infected with or recovered from COVID-19 (not recorded which).

The chain recombines TRBV18 with TRBJ1-6; D gene unclear. This CDR3 is built from 14 residues. Trimming stripped 3 bases from V and 10 bases from J, with 13 bases between. CDR1 is KGHSH, CDR2 LQKENI, per germline. DNA for the CDR3: TGTGCCAGCTCACCGTCCGGGGATTCCTCACCCCTCCACTTT. Protein product: CASSPSGDSSPLHF.

This clone was seen once. The chain has TRBV4-3 and TRBJ1-5; a possible D gene is TRBD1 (6 bases). The CDR3 is 14 amino acids. The V gene lost 1 base and the J gene lost 6 bases, with 10 bases spanning the gap. Germline assignment: CDR1 LGHNA and CDR2 YSLEER. The CDR3 DNA follows: TGCGCCAGCAGCCAAGGCCAGGGGTCTCAGCCCCAGCATTTT. Its translation is CASSQGQGSQPQHF.

The chain recombines TRBV15 with TRBJ2-7, with D possibly matching TRBD2 (6 bases). This CDR3 spans 16 amino acids. Between the trimmed V and J ends, which lost 1 base and 2 bases, there was a span of 15 bases. Looked up from germline, CDR1 is LNHNV and CDR2 is YYDKDF (reference sequence). The CDR3 loop is CATSRAPGVPPYEQYF. CDR3 nucleotide sequence: TGTGCCACCAGCAGAGCTCCGGGGGTCCCCCCCTACGAGCAGTACTTC.

V usage is TRBV7-9 and J usage is TRBJ1-4; 9 bases fit TRBD1. Germline lookup yields CDR1 SEHNR and CDR2 FQNEAQ (reference sequence). Trimming at V came to 4 bases and at J to 5 bases, leaving 2 bases not matched to a gene. The CDR3 sequence is 14 residues long. The CDR3 DNA reads TGTGCCAGCAGCTCGGGACAGGGAAATGAAAAACTGTTTTTT. It translates to CASSSGQGNEKLFF. The full variable domain, in which reference TRBV7-9 and TRBJ1-4 provide the parts outside the CDR3, is DTGVSQNPRHKITKRGQNVTFRCDPISEHNRLYWYRQTLGQGPEFLTYFQNEAQLEKSRLLSDRFSAERPKGSFSTLEIQRTEQGDSAMYLCASSSGQGNEKLFFGSGTQLSVL.

Only one count was recorded for this clone. The chain carries TRBV7-3 and TRBJ2-3; D might be TRBD2 (6 bases). The CDR3 is made up of 16 amino acids. CDR1 is SGHTA and CDR2 is FQGTGA in the germline V gene. Between the trimmed V and J ends, which lost 2 bases and 0 bases, there was a span of 12 bases. DNA for the CDR3: TGTGCCAGCAGCTTAGCGCCTAGCGTTAGCACAGATACGCAGTATTTT. This sequence encodes CASSLAPSVSTDTQYF.

The chain uses TRBV4-1 and TRBJ1-6, with D maybe TRBD1 (5 bases). The CDR3 runs to 14 residues. V dropped 1 base and J dropped 9 bases, with 10 bases sitting between them. Germline values: CDR1 MGHRA, CDR2 YSYEKL. The CDR3 coding sequence is TGCGCCAGCAGCCAAGTTATGGGGCTTTCACCCCTCCACTTT. Translation: CASSQVMGLSPLHF.

This clone appeared once. The chain is built from TRBV28 and TRBJ1-4, with 9 bases identical to TRBD1. Germline CDR1 is MDHEN and CDR2 is SYDVKM. The junction had 7 bases not matched to a gene; V was cut back by 4 bases and J by 7 bases. The CDR3 length is 15 residues. The CDR3 sequence: CASSSPGQGGEKLFF. The CDR3 DNA is TGTGCCAGCAGTTCACCGGGACAGGGCGGTGAAAAACTGTTTTTT.

The chain couples TRBV5-1 to TRBJ2-2; D ambiguous. V lost 3 bases, J lost 7 bases, and 13 bases lay in between. The germline V gene has CDR1 SGHRS and CDR2 YFSETQ. The CDR3 is 14 residues long. As DNA, the CDR3 is TGCGCCAGCAGCTCCACTCTCTCCGGCGGGGAGCTGTTTTTT. This encodes CASSSTLSGGELFF.

This clone was counted a few times. This rearrangement joins TRBV5-1 to TRBJ2-5, with a weak D call TRBD1 (6 bases). The V and J ends lost 9 bases and 0 bases respectively, with 12 bases between them. The CDR3 covers 13 residues. In germline, CDR1 is SGHRS, CDR2 YFSETQ. CDR3 residues: CAIPQGYQETQYF. In DNA form, the CDR3 reads TGCGCCATCCCCCAGGGGTACCAAGAGACCCAGTACTTC.

This chain uses TRBV5-6 with TRBJ2-2; D is uncertain. The V and J ends lost 0 bases and 2 bases respectively, with 11 bases between them. The CDR3 runs to 16 residues. The germline V gene has CDR1 SGHDT and CDR2 YYEEEE. In DNA, the CDR3 is TGTGCCAGCAGCTTGGTTCGTCAGACAAACACCGGGGAGCTGTTTTTT. Amino acids: CASSLVRQTNTGELFF.

The gene calls are TRBV3-1 (or the pseudogene TRBV3-2) and TRBJ2-1; D is unresolved. The length of the CDR3 is 15 residues. The V and J ends lost 1 base and 0 bases respectively, with 7 bases between them. The germline V gene has CDR1 LGHDT and CDR2 YNNKEL (reference sequence). The CDR3 nucleotides are TGTGCCAGCAGCCAAGCTGAGCTCTCCTACAATGAGCAGTTCTTC. It encodes CASSQAELSYNEQFF.

This chain links TRBV6-5 with TRBJ2-1; TRBD1 might be the D (5 bases). V was cut by 6 bases and J by 10 bases, with 19 bases left in between. Germline assignment: CDR1 MNHEY and CDR2 SVGAGI. This CDR3 spans 14 amino acids. CDR3 nucleotides: TGTGCCAGCAGAAAAAGGGGCAGGGAACAAGAGCAGTTCTTC. It codes for CASRKRGREQEQFF.

This chain connects TRBV19 to TRBJ1-5; D is possibly TRBD1 (5 bases). This CDR3 spans 15 amino acids. CDR1 and CDR2 from the germline V gene are LNHDA and SQIVND (reference sequence). Trimming removed 4 bases from V and 0 bases from J, with 10 bases in between. DNA of the CDR3: TGTGCCAGTAGTACAGGGCAGTATAGCAATCAGCCCCAGCATTTT. Its translation: CASSTGQYSNQPQHF.

The rearrangement uses TRBV6-5 and TRBJ1-2; 7 nucleotides match TRBD1. The CDR3 runs to 14 residues. The junction had 2 bases not matched to a gene; V was cut back by 2 bases and J by 2 bases. CDR1 MNHEY and CDR2 SVGAGI come from the germline V gene. DNA of the CDR3: TGTGCCAGCAGTTACCTGGACAGGAACTATGGCTACACCTTC. It is translated as CASSYLDRNYGYTF.

The chain employs TRBV7-2 and TRBJ2-7; D not certain. Trimming removed 2 bases from V and 5 bases from J, with 10 bases in between. The CDR3 sequence is 13 residues long. CDR1 is SGHTA, CDR2 FQGNSA, per germline. CDR3 amino acids: CASSLSGVDEQYF. CDR3 bases: TGTGCCAGCAGCTTATCCGGAGTTGACGAGCAGTACTTC. Full variable domain (remainder filled in from reference TRBV7-2 and TRBJ2-7): GAGVSQSPSNKVTEKGKDVELRCDPISGHTALYWYRQSLGQGLEFLIYFQGNSAPDKSGLPSDRFSAERTGGSVSTLTIQRTQQEDSAVYLCASSLSGVDEQYFGPGTRLTVT.

This clone appeared a single time. The chain joins TRBV28 to TRBJ2-7, with D maybe TRBD2 (7 bases). Per the germline V gene, CDR1 is MDHEN and CDR2 is SYDVKM. Trimming left V 8 bases short and J 7 bases short, with 15 bases between. The CDR3 length is 12 residues. CDR3: CASGWGGREQYF. CDR3 nucleotide sequence: TGTGCCAGCGGTTGGGGGGGCAGGGAGCAGTACTTC.

The rearrangement uses TRBV30 and TRBJ1-2, with D maybe TRBD1 (5 bases). V was cut by 3 bases and J by 1 base, with 21 bases left in between. Germline V gene sequence: CDR1 GTSNPN, CDR2 SVGIG (reference sequence). The length of the CDR3 is 17 residues. The CDR3 DNA sequence: TGTGCCTGGAGGAAGATCATGACAGCAATTTATAACTATGGCTACACCTTC. Protein product: CAWRKIMTAIYNYGYTF.

The chain uses TRBV7-8 and TRBJ2-7; TRBD1 is a possible D gene (6 bases). The germline V and J ends were trimmed by 1 base and 2 bases, with 15 bases remaining between them. From germline, CDR1 is SGHVS and CDR2 FQNEAQ. This CDR3 has 16 residues. For the CDR3, the DNA is TGTGCCAGCAGCTTAGAGGGAACAGGGACCACCTACGAGCAGTACTTC. Its protein product is CASSLEGTGTTYEQYF.

The rearrangement links TRBV7-9 to TRBJ1-2; 8 bases line up with TRBD1. The CDR3 covers 15 residues. With 6 bases clipped from V and 2 bases from J, the junction kept 8 bases outside the gene matches. The germline V gene has CDR1 SEHNR and CDR2 FQNEAQ (reference sequence). The CDR3 protein is CASREQGDLNYGYTF. The CDR3 DNA sequence: TGTGCCAGCAGGGAACAGGGGGATTTAAACTATGGCTACACCTTC.

The genes are TRBV28 and TRBJ2-6, with 9 bases fitting TRBD1. This CDR3 contains 18 residues. The V gene end was trimmed by 6 bases and the J gene end by 0 bases; junction bases not matched to a gene: 9. CDR1 is MDHEN, CDR2 SYDVKM, per germline. As DNA, the CDR3 is TGTGCCAGCAGAAATATGGGACAGGGCCTCTCTGGGGCCAACGTCCTGACTTTC. Residues: CASRNMGQGLSGANVLTF.